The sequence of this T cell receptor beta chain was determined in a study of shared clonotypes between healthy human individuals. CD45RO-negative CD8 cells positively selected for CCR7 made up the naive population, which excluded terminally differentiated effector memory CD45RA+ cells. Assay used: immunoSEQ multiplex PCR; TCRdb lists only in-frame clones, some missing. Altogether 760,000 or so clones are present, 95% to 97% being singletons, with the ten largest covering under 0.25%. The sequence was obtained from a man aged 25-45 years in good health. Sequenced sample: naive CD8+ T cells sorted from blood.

For the CDR3, the DNA is TGCGCCAGCAGCTTGGGCTCCTTAGGTACCACAGATACGCAGTATTTT. This encodes CASSLGSLGTTDTQYF. V and J are TRBV5-1 and TRBJ2-3, with D unclear. The germline V and J ends were trimmed by 0 bases and 2 bases, with 13 bases remaining between them. The CDR3 runs 16 residues. Germline V gene sequence: CDR1 SGHRS, CDR2 YFSETQ.